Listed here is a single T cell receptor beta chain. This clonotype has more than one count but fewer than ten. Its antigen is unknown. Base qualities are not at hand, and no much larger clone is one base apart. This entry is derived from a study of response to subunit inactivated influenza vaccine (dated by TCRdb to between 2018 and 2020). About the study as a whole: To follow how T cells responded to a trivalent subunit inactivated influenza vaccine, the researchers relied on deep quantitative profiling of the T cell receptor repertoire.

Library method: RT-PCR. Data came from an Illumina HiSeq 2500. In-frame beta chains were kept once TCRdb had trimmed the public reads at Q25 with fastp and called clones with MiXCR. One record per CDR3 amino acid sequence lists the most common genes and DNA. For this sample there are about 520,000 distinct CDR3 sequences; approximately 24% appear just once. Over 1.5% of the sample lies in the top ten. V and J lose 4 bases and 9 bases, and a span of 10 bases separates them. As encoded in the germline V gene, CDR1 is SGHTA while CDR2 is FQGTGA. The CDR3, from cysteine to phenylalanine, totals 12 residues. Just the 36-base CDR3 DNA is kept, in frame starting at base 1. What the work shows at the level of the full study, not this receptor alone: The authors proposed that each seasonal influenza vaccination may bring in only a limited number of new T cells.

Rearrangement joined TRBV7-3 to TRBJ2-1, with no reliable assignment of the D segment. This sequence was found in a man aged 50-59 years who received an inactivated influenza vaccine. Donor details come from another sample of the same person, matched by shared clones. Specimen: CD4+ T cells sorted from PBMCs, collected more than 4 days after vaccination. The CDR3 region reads CASSSRLGEQFF. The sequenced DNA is TGTGCCAGCAGCTCCCGCCTGGGTGAGCAGTTCTTC. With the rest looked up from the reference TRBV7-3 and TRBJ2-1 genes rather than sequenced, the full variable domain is GAGVSQTPSNKVTEKGKYVELRCDPISGHTALYWYRQSLGQGPEFLIYFQGTGAADDSGLPNDRFFAVRPEGSVSTLKIQRTERGDSAVYLCASSSRLGEQFFGPGTRLTVL.